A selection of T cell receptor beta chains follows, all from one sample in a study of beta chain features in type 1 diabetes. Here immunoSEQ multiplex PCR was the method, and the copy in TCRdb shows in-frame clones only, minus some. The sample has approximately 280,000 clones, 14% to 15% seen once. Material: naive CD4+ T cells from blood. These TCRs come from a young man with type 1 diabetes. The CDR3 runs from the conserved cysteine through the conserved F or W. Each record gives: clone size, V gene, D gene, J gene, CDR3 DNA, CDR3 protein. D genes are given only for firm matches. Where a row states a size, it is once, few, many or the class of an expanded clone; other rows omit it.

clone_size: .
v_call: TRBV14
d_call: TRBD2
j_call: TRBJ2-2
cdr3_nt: TGTGCCAGCAGCCAGCTTATCGGGGGGATGGTGTTTTTT
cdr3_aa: CASSQLIGGMVFF

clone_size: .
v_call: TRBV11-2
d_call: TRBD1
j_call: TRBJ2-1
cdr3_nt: TGTGCCAGCAGCTTGGACAGGGCTTACAATGAGCAGTTCTTC
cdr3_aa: CASSLDRAYNEQFF

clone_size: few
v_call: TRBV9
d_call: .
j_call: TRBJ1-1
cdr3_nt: TGTGCCAGCAGCGGCCTCAGGAACACTGAAGCTTTCTTT
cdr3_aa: CASSGLRNTEAFF

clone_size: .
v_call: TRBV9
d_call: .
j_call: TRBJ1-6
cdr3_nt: TGTGCCAGCAGCGTGACAGGCGATAATTCACCCCTCCACTTT
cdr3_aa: CASSVTGDNSPLHF

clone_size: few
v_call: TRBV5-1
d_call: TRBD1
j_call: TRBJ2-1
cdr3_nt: TGCGCCAGCAGCTCTTTCGGGACAGGGGACAATGAGCAGTTCTTC
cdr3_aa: CASSSFGTGDNEQFF

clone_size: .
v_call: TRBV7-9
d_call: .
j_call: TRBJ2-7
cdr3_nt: TGTGCCAGCAGCTTGGGGGGTCGCTACGAGCAGTACTTC
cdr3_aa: CASSLGGRYEQYF

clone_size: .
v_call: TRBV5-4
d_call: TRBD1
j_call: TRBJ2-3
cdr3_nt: TGTGCCAGCAGCGCTGGCGGGACAGGGAGGGCAGATACGCAGTATTTT
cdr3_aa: CASSAGGTGRADTQYF

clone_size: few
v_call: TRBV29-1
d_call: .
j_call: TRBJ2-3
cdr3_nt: TGCAGCGTTGAACCTCGTCGCCGCGATGGCACAGATACGCAGTATTTT
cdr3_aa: CSVEPRRRDGTDTQYF

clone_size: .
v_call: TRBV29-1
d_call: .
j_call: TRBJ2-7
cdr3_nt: TGCAGCGCGGAGGGGTCTAACGAGCAGTACTTC
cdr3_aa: CSAEGSNEQYF

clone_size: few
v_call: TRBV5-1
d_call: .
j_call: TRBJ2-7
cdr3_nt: TGCGCCAGCAGCCCGCTGAGGGCGCGTAGCTCCTACGAGCAGTACTTC
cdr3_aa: CASSPLRARSSYEQYF

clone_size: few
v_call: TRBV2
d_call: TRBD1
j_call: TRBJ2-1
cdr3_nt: TGTGCCGGTCGGACAGGGGCCTACAATGAGCAGTTCTTC
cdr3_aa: CAGRTGAYNEQFF

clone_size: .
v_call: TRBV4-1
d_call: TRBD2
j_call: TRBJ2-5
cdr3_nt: TGCGCCAGCAGCCAAGATGGGCTAGCGGGAGCACCGTGGGAGACCCAGTACTTC
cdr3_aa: CASSQDGLAGAPWETQYF

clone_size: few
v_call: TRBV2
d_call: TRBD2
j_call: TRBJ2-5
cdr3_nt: TGTGCCAGCAGTGAGTGGGGACTAGCGGGAGAAAAAGAGACCCAGTACTTC
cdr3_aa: CASSEWGLAGEKETQYF

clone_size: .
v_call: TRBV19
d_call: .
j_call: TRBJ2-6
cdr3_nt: TGTGCCAGTAGCCAAAGTGGGCCTGGGGCCAACGTCCTGACTTTC
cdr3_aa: CASSQSGPGANVLTF

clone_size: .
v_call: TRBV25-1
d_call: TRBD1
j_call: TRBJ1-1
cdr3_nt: TGTGCCAGCAGTCGCAGGGGGCTCACTGAAGCTTTCTTT
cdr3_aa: CASSRRGLTEAFF

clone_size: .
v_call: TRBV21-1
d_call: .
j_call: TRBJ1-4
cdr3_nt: TGTGCCAGCAGCAAACAGGGCACAAATGAAAAACTGTTTTTT
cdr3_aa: CASSKQGTNEKLFF

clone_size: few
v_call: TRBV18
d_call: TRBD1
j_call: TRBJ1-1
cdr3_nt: TGTGCCAGCTCACACAGGGACAGGGCCGGGGCTGAAGCTTTCTTT
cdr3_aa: CASSHRDRAGAEAFF

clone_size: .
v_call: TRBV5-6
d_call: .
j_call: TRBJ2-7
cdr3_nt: TGTGCCAGCAGCCAACGGATCAGGGGCGAGCAGTACTTC
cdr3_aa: CASSQRIRGEQYF

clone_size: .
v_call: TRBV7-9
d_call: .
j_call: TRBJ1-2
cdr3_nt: TGTGCCAGCAGCCTACAGGGTGGGTCCTATGGCTACACCTTC
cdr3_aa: CASSLQGGSYGYTF

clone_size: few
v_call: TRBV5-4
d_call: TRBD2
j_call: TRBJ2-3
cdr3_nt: TGTGCCAGCAGCCCTAGCGGGGGTTACACAGATACGCAGTATTTT
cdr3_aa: CASSPSGGYTDTQYF

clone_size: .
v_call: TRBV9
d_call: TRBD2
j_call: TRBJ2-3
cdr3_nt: TGTGCCAGCGGGTTAGCGGGGGTCACAGATACGCAGTATTTT
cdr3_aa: CASGLAGVTDTQYF

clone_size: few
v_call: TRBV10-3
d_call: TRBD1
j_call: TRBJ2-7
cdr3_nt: TGTGCCATCGCCGGGACAGGGGCCTACGAGCAGTACTTC
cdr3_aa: CAIAGTGAYEQYF

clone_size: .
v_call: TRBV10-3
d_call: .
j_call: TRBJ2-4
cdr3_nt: TGTGCCATCAGTGAGTCGTCGGTCGGCAAAAACATTCAGTACTTC
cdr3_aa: CAISESSVGKNIQYF

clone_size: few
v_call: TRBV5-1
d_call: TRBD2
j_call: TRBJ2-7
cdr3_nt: TGCGCCAGCAGCCGGGACTACTCCTACGAGCAGTACTTC
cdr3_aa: CASSRDYSYEQYF

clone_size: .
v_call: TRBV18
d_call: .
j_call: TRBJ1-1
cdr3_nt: TGTGCCAGCTCACCTTTCAGGGATGCCACTGAAGCTTTCTTT
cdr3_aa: CASSPFRDATEAFF